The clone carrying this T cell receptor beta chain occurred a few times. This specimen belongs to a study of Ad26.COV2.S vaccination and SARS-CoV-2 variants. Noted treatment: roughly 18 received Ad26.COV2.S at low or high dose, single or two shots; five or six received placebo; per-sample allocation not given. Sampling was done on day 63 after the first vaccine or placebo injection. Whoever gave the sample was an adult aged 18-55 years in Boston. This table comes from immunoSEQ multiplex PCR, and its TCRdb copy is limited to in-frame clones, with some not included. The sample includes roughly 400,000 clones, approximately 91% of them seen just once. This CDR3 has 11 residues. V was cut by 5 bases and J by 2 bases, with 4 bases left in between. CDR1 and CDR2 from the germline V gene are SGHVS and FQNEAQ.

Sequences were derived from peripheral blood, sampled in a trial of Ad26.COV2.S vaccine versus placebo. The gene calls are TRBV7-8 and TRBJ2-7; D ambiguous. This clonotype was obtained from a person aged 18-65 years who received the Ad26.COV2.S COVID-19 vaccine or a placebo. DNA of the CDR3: TGTGCCAGCAGCCTAACCTACGAGCAGTACTTC. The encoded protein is CASSLTYEQYF.